The entry below gives a single T cell receptor (beta chain) sequence along with its context. Per the original data handling: Reference gene primers were amplified, and this amplification served to estimate nucleated cell counts. TCRdb's copy holds only in-frame clones and misses some; the assay was immunoSEQ multiplex PCR. The V and J calls and clone size come from that table; D and trimming were worked out from the DNA. The data hold 130,000 to 150,000 clones, with approximately 80% observed a single time. The data derive from a study of blood T cell repertoires in COVID-19. Study details: Sites in the United States, Italy and Spain provided acute and convalescent COVID-19 samples. Nucleic acid was either cDNA or gDNA, and it came from T cells, B-cell-depleted T cells, or PBMCs.

The CDR3 runs 13 residues. The V gene end was trimmed by 3 bases and the J gene end by 2 bases; junction bases not matched to a gene: 2. Germline lookup yields CDR1 SQVTM and CDR2 ANQGSEA. The chain links TRBV29-1 to TRBJ1-1, with 8 bases fitting TRBD1. The sequence was collected from a man between 60 and 75 years old with active or convalescent COVID-19. The material sequenced was peripheral blood. The CDR3 DNA sequence: TGCAGCGTTGATGACAGGGGCAACACTGAAGCTTTCTTT. This gives the protein CSVDDRGNTEAFF.